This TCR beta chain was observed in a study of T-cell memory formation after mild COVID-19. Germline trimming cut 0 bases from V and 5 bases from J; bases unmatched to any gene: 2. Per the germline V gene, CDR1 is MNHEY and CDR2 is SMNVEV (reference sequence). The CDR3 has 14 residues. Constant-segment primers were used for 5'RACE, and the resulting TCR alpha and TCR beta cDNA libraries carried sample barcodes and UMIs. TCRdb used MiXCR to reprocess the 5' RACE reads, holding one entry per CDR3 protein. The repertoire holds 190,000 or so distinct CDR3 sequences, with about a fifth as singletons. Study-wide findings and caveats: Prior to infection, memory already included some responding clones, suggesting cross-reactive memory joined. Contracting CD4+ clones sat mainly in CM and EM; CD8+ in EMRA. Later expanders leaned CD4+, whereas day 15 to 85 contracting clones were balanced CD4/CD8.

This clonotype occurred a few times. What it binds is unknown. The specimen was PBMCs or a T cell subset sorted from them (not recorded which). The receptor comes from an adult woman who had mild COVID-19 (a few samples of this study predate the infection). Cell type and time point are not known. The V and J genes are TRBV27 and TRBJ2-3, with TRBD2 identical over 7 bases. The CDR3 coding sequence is TGTGCCAGCAGTTTATCCCGGGGGGAAGATACGCAGTATTTT. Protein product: CASSLSRGEDTQYF.